Listed here are 3 T cell receptor beta chains from one sample, sequenced in a study of blood T cell repertoires in COVID-19. Clones were read by immunoSEQ multiplex PCR, and TCRdb kept only the in-frame ones, dropping some. Found here are about 120,000 clones, 75% to 90% of them singletons; the top ten hold 0.8% to 1%. What was sequenced was peripheral blood. The receptor source for this set is an older woman with acute or convalescent COVID-19.

V and J are TRBV11-2 and TRBJ1-6; D is unclear. The CDR3 runs 15 residues. The germline CDR1 and CDR2 sequences are SGHAT and FQNNGV. With 4 bases removed from V and 10 bases from J, the gap between germline ends came to 17 bases. CDR3: CASSSRGGIDSPLHF. DNA of the CDR3: TGTGCCAGCAGCTCCCGAGGAGGCATCGACTCACCCCTCCACTTT.

V gene TRBV4-2 combines with J gene TRBJ2-7, with D perhaps matching TRBD2 (7 bases). The CDR3 is made up of 14 amino acids. V was pared by 5 bases and J by 2 bases, with 13 bases between. Per the germline V gene, CDR1 is LGHNA and CDR2 is YNFKEQ. The DNA for the CDR3 is TGTGCCAGCAGCAGGGGGGGAGGGCCCTACGAGCAGTACTTC. Translating gives CASSRGGGPYEQYF.

V usage is TRBV27 and J usage is TRBJ2-5, with 9 positions matching TRBD2. Losses at the gene ends were 2 bases for V and 0 bases for J; bases not matched to a gene: 7. The CDR3 runs 17 residues. The germline V gene has CDR1 MNHEY and CDR2 SMNVEV (reference sequence). As DNA, the CDR3 is TGTGCCAGCAGTTTAAGCGGCCTAGCGGGGTACCAAGAGACCCAGTACTTC. This encodes CASSLSGLAGYQETQYF.